The rows below give T cell receptor beta chains drawn from one sample of a study of blood T cell repertoires in COVID-19. Data came from immunoSEQ multiplex PCR; TCRdb stores just in-frame clones and leaves some out. The sample yields just under 250,000 clones, about 86% seen once. Sample: peripheral blood. These receptors were collected from a woman in her thirties who had recovered from COVID-19. CDR3s include the opening cysteine and the closing phenylalanine or tryptophan. D genes are given only for firm matches. A clone size is listed for some rows: how often the clone was seen (once, few, many), or a class if it is expanded.

j_call d_call clone_size v_call cdr3_aa cdr3_nt
TRBJ2-7 NA NA TRBV25-1 CASSPNHDSPYEQYF TGTGCCAGCAGTCCCAATCACGACAGTCCCTACGAGCAGTACTTC
TRBJ2-3 TRBD1 NA TRBV7-6 CASSTTPGQGILNTQYF TGTGCCAGCAGCACAACCCCCGGACAGGGAATATTAAATACGCAGTATTTT
TRBJ2-1 NA NA TRBV2 CASSEPFRVEQFF TGTGCCAGCAGTGAACCTTTTCGGGTTGAGCAGTTCTTC
TRBJ2-2 TRBD1 NA TRBV19 CASRTGPNTGELFF TGTGCCAGCCGGACAGGGCCCAACACCGGGGAGCTGTTTTTT
TRBJ2-1 TRBD2 few TRBV19 CASSSRLAGYNEQFF TGTGCCAGTAGTTCCCGACTAGCGGGATACAATGAGCAGTTCTTC
TRBJ2-7 NA NA TRBV7-2 CASSPAAYEQYF TGTGCCAGCAGCCCCGCAGCCTACGAGCAGTACTTC
TRBJ1-3 TRBD1 NA TRBV6-5 CASTILDRVGNTIYF TGTGCCAGCACCATCCTGGACAGGGTCGGAAACACCATATATTTT
TRBJ2-6 NA once TRBV5-1 CASSLGGSGSGANVLTF TGCGCCAGCAGCTTGGGGGGCAGTGGCTCTGGGGCCAACGTCCTGACTTTC
TRBJ1-1 NA once TRBV28 CASTPTSLNTEAFF TGTGCCAGCACCCCGACAAGCCTGAACACTGAAGCTTTCTTT
TRBJ2-7 NA NA TRBV3-1/TRBV3-2 CASSQDYTGYEQYF TGTGCCAGCAGCCAAGATTACACGGGCTACGAGCAGTACTTC
TRBJ1-4 NA NA TRBV29-1 CSVEDRGKKLFF TGCAGCGTTGAAGACAGGGGAAAAAAACTGTTTTTT
TRBJ2-2 NA NA TRBV20-1 CSASSDLHTGELFF TGCAGTGCTAGTTCGGACTTACACACCGGGGAGCTGTTTTTT
TRBJ2-1 TRBD2 NA TRBV19 CASSIGPVGGSYNEQFF TGTGCCAGTAGTATAGGACCAGTGGGAGGGTCCTACAATGAGCAGTTCTTC
TRBJ2-3 TRBD2 NA TRBV6-4 CASSPLAGGPDTQYF TGTGCCAGCAGTCCACTAGCGGGGGGGCCAGATACGCAGTATTTT
TRBJ1-1 TRBD1 NA TRBV5-8 CASRARGRRIEAFF TGTGCCAGTCGGGCAAGGGGGCGGCGGATTGAAGCTTTCTTT
TRBJ2-2 TRBD2 NA TRBV11-3 CASSLVAGGLTGELFF TGTGCCAGCAGCTTAGTAGCGGGGGGACTTACCGGGGAGCTGTTTTTT
TRBJ1-1 NA NA TRBV21-1 CASSKKPPGQGMENTEAFF TGTGCCAGCAGCAAAAAACCCCCGGGACAGGGGATGGAGAACACTGAAGCTTTCTTT
TRBJ2-7 NA NA TRBV7-2 CASSLNRADEQYF TGTGCCAGCAGCTTAAACAGGGCAGACGAGCAGTACTTC
TRBJ1-6 NA NA TRBV7-9 CASSHQEADNSPLHF TGTGCCAGCAGCCACCAGGAGGCCGACAATTCACCCCTCCACTTT
TRBJ2-7 NA NA TRBV6-5 CASSPSQGFHEQYF TGTGCCAGCAGCCCATCACAGGGATTCCACGAGCAGTACTTC
TRBJ1-6 NA NA TRBV6-6 CASSRGGGNSPLHF TGTGCCAGCAGCCGAGGTGGGGGGAATTCACCCCTCCACTTT
TRBJ2-3 NA NA TRBV29-1 CSGVHTDTQYF TGCAGCGGTGTACACACAGATACGCAGTATTTT
TRBJ1-2 TRBD1 NA TRBV5-4 CASSFPLGGTGDGYTF TGTGCCAGCAGCTTTCCGCTCGGCGGGACAGGGGATGGCTACACCTTC
TRBJ1-1 NA NA TRBV29-1 CSVEQGGGNTEAFF TGCAGCGTTGAACAGGGAGGAGGGAACACTGAAGCTTTCTTT